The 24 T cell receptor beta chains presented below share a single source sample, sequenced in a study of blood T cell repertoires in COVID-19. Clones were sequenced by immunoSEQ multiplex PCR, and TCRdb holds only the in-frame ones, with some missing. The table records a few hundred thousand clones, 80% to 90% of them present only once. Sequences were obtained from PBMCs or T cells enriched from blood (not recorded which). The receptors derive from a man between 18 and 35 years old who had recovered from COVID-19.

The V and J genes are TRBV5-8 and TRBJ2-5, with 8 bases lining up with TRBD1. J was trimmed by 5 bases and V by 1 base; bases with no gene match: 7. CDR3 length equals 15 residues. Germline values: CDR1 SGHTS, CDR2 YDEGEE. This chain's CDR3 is CASSLLAGGVETQYF. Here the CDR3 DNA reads TGTGCCAGCAGCTTGTTGGCAGGGGGCGTGGAGACCCAGTACTTC.

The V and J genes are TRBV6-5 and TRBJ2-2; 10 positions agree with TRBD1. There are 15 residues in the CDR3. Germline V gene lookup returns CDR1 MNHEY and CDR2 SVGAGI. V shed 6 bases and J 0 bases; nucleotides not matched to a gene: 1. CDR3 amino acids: CASRGTGANTGELFF. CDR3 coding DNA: TGTGCCAGCAGAGGGACAGGGGCGAACACCGGGGAGCTGTTTTTT.

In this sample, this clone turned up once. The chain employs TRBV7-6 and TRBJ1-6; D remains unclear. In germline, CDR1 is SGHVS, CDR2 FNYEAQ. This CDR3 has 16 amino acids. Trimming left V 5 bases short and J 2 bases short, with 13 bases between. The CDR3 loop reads CASSASRSPYNSPLHF. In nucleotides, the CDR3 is TGTGCCAGCAGCGCATCTCGGTCCCCCTATAATTCACCCCTCCACTTT.

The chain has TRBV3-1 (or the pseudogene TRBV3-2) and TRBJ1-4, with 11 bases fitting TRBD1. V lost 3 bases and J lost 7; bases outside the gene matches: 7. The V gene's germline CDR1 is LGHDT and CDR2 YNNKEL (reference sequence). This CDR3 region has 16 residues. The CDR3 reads CASSHGQGAEREKLFF. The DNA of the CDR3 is TGTGCCAGCAGCCACGGACAGGGGGCCGAGCGTGAAAAACTGTTTTTT.

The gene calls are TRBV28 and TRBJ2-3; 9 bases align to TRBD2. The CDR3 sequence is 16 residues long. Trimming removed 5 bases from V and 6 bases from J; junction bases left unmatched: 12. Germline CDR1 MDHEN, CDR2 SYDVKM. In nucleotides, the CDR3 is TGTGCCAGCAGTGGCTTTGCTAGCGGGAACGCCGATACGCAGTATTTT. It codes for CASSGFASGNADTQYF.

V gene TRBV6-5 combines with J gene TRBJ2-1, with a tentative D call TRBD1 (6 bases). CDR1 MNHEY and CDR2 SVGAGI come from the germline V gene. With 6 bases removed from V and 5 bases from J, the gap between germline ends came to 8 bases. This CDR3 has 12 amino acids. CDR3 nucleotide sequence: TGTGCCAGCAGCCGGGACAACAATGAGCAGTTCTTC. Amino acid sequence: CASSRDNNEQFF.

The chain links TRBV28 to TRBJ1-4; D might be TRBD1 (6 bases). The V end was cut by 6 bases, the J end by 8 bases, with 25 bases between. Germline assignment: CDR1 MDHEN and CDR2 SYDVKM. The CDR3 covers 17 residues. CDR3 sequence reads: CASRPSPGTSSYEKLFF. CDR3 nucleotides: TGTGCCAGCAGGCCCTCCCCAGGGACAAGTAGTTACGAAAAACTGTTTTTT.

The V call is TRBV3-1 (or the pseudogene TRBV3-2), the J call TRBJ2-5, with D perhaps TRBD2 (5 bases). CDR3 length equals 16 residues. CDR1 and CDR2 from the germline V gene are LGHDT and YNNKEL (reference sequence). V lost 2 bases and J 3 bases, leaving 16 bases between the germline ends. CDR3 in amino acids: CASSQSRASWKETQYF. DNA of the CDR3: TGTGCCAGCAGCCAATCTCGGGCTAGCTGGAAAGAGACCCAGTACTTC.

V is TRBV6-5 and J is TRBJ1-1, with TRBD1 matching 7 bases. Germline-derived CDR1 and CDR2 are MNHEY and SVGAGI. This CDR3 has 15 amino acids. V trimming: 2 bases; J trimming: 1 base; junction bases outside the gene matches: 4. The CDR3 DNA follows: TGTGCCAGCAGTTACCGGAGACAGGGGAACACTGAAGCTTTCTTT. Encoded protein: CASSYRRQGNTEAFF.

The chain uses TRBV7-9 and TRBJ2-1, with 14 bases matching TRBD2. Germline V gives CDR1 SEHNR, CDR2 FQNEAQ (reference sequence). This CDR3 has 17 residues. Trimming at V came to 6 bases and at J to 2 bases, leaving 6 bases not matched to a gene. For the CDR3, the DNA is TGTGCCAGCAGTCCACCGGGACTAGCGGGAGCCTACAATGAGCAGTTCTTC. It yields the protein CASSPPGLAGAYNEQFF.

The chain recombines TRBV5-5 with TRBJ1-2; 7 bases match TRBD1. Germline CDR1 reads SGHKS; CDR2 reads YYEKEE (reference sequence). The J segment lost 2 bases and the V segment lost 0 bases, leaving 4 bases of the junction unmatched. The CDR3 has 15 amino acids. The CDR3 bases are TGTGCCAGCAGCTTGGCCGGGACAGTAAACTATGGCTACACCTTC. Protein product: CASSLAGTVNYGYTF.

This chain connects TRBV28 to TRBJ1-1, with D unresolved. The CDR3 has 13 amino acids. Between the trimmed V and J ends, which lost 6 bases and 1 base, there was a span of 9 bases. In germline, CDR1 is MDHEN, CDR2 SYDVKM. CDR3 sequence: CASRTGGNTEAFF. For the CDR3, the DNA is TGTGCCAGCAGAACCGGTGGGAACACTGAAGCTTTCTTT.

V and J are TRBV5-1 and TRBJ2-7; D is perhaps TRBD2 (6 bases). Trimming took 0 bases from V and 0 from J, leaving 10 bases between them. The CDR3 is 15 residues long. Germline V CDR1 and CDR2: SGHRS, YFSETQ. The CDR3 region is CASSLDGTSSYEQYF. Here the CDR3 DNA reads TGCGCCAGCAGCTTGGACGGGACTTCCTCCTACGAGCAGTACTTC. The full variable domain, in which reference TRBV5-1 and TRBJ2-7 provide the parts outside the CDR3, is KAGVTQTPRYLIKTRGQQVTLSCSPISGHRSVSWYQQTPGQGLQFLFEYFSETQRNKGNFPGRFSGRQFSNSRSEMNVSTLELGDSALYLCASSLDGTSSYEQYFGPGTRLTVT.

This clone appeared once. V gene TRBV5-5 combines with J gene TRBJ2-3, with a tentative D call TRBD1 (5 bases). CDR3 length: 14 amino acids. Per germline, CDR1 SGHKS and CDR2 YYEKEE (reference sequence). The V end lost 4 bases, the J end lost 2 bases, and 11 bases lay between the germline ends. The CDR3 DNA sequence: TGTGCCAGCAGCCCTACAGGATACACAGATACGCAGTATTTT. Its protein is CASSPTGYTDTQYF.

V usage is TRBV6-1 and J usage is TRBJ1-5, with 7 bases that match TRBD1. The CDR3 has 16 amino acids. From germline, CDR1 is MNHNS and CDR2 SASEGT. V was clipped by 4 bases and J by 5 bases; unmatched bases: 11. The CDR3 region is CASSGPQGSIDQPQHF. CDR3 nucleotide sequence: TGTGCCAGCAGTGGCCCACAGGGGAGTATCGATCAGCCCCAGCATTTT.

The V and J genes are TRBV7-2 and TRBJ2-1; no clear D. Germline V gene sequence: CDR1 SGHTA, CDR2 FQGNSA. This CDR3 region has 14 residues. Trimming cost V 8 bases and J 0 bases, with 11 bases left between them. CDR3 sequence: CASRPGSSYNEQFF. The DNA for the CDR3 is TGTGCCAGCCGACCGGGTAGCTCCTACAATGAGCAGTTCTTC.

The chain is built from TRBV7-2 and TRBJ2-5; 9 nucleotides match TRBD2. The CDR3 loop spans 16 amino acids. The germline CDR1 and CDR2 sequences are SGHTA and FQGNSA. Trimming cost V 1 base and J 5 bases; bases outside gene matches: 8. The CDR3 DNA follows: TGTGCCAGCAGCTTAGACGCAGCGGGGGGTGGGGAGACCCAGTACTTC. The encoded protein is CASSLDAAGGGETQYF.

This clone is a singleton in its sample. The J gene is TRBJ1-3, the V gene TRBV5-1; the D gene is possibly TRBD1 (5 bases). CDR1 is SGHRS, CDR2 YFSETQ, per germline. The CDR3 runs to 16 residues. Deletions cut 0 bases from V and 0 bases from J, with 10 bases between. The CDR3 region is CASSLGQGNSGNTIYF. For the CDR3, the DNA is TGCGCCAGCAGCTTGGGGCAGGGTAACTCTGGAAACACCATATATTTT.

The CDR3 sequence is CASSFYLNNEQFF. CDR3 nucleotides: TGTGCCAGCAGCTTTTATCTAAACAATGAGCAGTTCTTC. V and J are TRBV7-2 and TRBJ2-1; D is undetermined. CDR3 length: 13 amino acids. Per germline, CDR1 SGHTA and CDR2 FQGNSA. V lost 3 bases and J lost 5, with 8 bases in between.

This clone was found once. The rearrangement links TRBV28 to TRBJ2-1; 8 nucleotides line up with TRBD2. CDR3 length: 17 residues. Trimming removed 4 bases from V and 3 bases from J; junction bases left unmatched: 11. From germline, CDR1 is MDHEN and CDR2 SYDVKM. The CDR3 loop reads CASSSTRLATDYNEQFF. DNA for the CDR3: TGTGCCAGCAGTTCCACCCGACTAGCGACAGACTACAATGAGCAGTTCTTC.

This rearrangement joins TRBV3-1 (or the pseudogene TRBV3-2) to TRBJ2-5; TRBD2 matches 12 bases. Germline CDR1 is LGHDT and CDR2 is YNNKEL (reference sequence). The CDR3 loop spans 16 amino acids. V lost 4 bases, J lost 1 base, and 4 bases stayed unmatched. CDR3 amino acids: CASSPSSGGGQETQYF. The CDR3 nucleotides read TGTGCCAGCAGCCCATCTAGCGGGGGGGGCCAAGAGACCCAGTACTTC.

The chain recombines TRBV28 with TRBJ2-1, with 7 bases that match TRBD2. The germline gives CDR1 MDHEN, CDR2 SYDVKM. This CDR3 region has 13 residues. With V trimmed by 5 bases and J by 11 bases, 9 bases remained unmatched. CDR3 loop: CASSLPPTSKQFF. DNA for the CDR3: TGTGCCAGCAGTCTGCCGCCGACTAGCAAGCAGTTCTTC.

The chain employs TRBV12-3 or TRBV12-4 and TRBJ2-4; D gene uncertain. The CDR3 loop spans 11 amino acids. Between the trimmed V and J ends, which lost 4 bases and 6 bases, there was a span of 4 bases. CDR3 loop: CASSSGNIQYF. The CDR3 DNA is TGTGCCAGCAGTTCGGGAAACATTCAGTACTTC.

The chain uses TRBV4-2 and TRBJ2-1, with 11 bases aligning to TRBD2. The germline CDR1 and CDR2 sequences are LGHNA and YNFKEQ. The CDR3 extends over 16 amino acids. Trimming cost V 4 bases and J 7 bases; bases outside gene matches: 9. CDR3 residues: CASSRGLAGLSNEQFF. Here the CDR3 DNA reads TGTGCCAGCAGCCGAGGACTAGCGGGTCTCTCTAATGAGCAGTTCTTC.